The text below deals with one T cell receptor beta chain. It lacks a known antigen. Base qualities are not recorded, but no much larger clone differs from it by a single base. The CDR3 regions of human TCRbeta chains were analyzed by immunosequencing. As for how the authors treated the data: Repertoire TCRs were checked for matches against a reference library of SARS-CoV-2-specific TCRs that had been generated using the MIRA antigen-specificity platform. Breadth was defined as the fraction of unique TCRs that were SARS-CoV-2-associated. Depth was defined as the fraction of total T cells that were SARS-CoV-2-associated. Each spike-specific TCR was assigned to its reactive spike region and to a CD4 or CD8 class using the MIRA data. Log10-transformed breadth and depth values were compared by one-way ANOVA with Sidak's multiple comparisons tests. TCRdb limited this immuneACCESS table to in-frame rearrangements with V and J called. A share of clones is missing; checked studies link under half to unresolved V genes, and the rest is unexplained. V and J calls and clone size come straight from that table; D and trimming were deduced from the DNA. The sample yields 100,000 or so clones; 88% were counted once. The top ten clonotypes cover 2% to 3% of the sample.

The sample's time point, from its label and the paper: baseline before first vaccination. Vaccinee samples came from UK trials COV001 and COV002, including a single-blind randomized controlled phase 2/3 trial of AZD1222 (ChAdOx1 nCoV-19) in healthy adults. Trial participant PBMC samples were collected at day 0 and day 28 after the second dose for TCRbeta chain sequencing. Inclusive of the bounding cysteine and phenylalanine, the CDR3 is 16 residues long. Left in the record is the CDR3 DNA by itself, 48 bases read in frame from the first base. V lost 4 bases and J lost 4 bases, and the count of bases not matched to a germline gene is 12. The germline V gene (reference sequence) supplies CDR1 SGHKS and CDR2 YYEKEE. The data stem from a study of T cell responses to AZD1222 COVID-19 vaccine (dated by TCRdb to about 2021). About the full investigation: AZD1222 recipients whose second dose came at about 4 weeks and those whose second dose came at about 12 weeks were combined into one group, since spike-specific TCR depth and breadth did not differ between the two schedules. A total of 233 trial participants underwent TCR sequencing, of whom about 200 had received two doses of AZD1222 and approximately 26 had received two doses of the MenACWY control vaccine. Enrollment into the trials was organized by age into subgroups of 18-55, 56-69 and 70-plus years, and those subgroups contained about 150, 27 and 61 TCR-sequenced participants, respectively. Beyond this particular receptor, the publication reports: In the small 56-69-year group, the increase in depth fell short of significance, most likely because of low power. Most participants were white British and females outnumbered males, and the authors suggested that clonal diversity may have been underestimated. Reportedly, close to half of the unique spike-specific TCRs recognized epitopes lying outside the regions that are mutated in the B.1.351 and B.1.1.7 variants. Because no day 14 peak-response samples were available, repertoires were characterized only after the peak T cell response. After two AZD1222 doses, both the breadth and the depth of spike-specific TCRs were significantly higher than at day 0 and than in MenACWY recipients. Conclusions about previously exposed vaccinees are limited, since just a handful of AZD1222 recipients were seropositive for SARS-CoV-2 at baseline. The vaccine-associated CD4 TCRs covered the entire spike protein, and the dominant responses fell in regions 160-218 and 743-854.

Here the sequenced sample was peripheral blood, taken on day 0 of AZD1222 vaccination. The sequence derives from an adult in good health. The sequence is built from TRBV5-5 and TRBJ2-7, with 9 bases in between that match TRBD1. The CDR3 reads as follows: CASSPATGGIAYEQYF. The sequenced DNA is TGTGCCAGCAGCCCAGCGACAGGGGGAATTGCTTACGAGCAGTACTTC.